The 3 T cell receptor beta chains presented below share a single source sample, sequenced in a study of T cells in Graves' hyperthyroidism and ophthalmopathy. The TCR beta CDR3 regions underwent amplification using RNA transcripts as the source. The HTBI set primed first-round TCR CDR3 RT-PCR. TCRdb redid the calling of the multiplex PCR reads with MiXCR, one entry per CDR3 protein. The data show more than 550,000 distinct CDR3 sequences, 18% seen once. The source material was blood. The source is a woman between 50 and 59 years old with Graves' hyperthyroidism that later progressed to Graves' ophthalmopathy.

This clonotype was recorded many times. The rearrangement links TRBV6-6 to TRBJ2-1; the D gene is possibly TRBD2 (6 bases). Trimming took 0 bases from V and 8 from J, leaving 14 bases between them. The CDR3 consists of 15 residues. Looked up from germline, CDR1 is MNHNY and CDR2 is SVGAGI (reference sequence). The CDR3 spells CASSYSARGLYEQFF. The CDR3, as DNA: TGTGCCAGCAGTTACTCCGCCCGGGGACTTTATGAGCAGTTCTTC.

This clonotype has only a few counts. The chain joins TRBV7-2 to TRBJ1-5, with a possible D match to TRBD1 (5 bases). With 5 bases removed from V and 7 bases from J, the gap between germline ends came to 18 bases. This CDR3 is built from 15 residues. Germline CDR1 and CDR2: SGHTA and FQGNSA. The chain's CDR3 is CASSPTGTLGQPQHF. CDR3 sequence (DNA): TGTGCCAGCAGCCCAACCGGGACTCTTGGGCAGCCCCAGCATTTT.

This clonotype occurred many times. CDR3: CASSGTSGGAHEQFF. The CDR3 DNA reads TGTGCCAGCAGCGGGACTAGCGGGGGGGCCCATGAGCAGTTCTTC. V gene TRBV2 combines with J gene TRBJ2-1; 16 nucleotides line up with TRBD2. This CDR3 has 15 residues. The V gene end was trimmed by 6 bases and the J gene end by 8 bases; junction bases not matched to a gene: 4. Germline V lookup: CDR1 SNHLY, CDR2 FYNNEI.